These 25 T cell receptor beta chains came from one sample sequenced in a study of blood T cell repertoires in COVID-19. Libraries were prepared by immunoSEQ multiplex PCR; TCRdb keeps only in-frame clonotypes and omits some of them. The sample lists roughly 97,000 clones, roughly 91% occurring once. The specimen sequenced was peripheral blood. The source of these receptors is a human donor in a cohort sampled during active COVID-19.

This chain's CDR3 is CATSPRIGNEQFF. The CDR3 bases are TGTGCCACCAGTCCCAGGATCGGCAATGAGCAGTTCTTC. The V and J genes are TRBV24-1 and TRBJ2-1; no reliable D call. Germline loops: CDR1 KGHDR, CDR2 SFDVKD. The CDR3 has 13 residues. Trimming cost V 6 bases and J 6 bases, with 11 bases left between them.

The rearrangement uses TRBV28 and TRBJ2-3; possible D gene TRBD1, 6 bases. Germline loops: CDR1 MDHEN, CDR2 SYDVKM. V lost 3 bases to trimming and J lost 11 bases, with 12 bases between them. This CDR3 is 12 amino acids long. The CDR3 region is CASSFPGVVQYF. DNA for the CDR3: TGTGCCAGCAGTTTTCCAGGGGTGGTGCAGTATTTT.

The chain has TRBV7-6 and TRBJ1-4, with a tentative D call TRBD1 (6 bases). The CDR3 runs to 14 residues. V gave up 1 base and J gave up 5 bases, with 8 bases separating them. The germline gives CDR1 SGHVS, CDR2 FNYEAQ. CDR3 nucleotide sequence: TGTGCCAGCAGCTTAGGCAGGGGCAATGAAAAACTGTTTTTT. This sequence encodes CASSLGRGNEKLFF.

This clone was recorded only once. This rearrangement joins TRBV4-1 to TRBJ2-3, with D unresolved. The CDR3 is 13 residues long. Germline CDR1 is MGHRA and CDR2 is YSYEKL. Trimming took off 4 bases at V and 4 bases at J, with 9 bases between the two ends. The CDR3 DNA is TGCGCCAGCAGCCCTCGAGTGGCAGATACGCAGTATTTT. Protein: CASSPRVADTQYF.

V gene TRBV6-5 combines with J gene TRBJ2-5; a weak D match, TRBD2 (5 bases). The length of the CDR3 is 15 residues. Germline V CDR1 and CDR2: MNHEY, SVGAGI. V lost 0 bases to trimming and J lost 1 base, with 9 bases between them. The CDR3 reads CASSYSSGPQETQYF. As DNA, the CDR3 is TGTGCCAGCAGTTACTCGAGCGGTCCCCAAGAGACCCAGTACTTC.

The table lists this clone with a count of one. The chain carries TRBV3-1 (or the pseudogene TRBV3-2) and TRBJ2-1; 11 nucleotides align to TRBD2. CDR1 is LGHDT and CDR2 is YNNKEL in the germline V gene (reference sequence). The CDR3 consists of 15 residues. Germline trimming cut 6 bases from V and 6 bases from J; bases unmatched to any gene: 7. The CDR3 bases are TGTGCCAGCAGGTATAGCGGGGGGGCGGGCAATGAGCAGTTCTTC. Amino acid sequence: CASRYSGGAGNEQFF.

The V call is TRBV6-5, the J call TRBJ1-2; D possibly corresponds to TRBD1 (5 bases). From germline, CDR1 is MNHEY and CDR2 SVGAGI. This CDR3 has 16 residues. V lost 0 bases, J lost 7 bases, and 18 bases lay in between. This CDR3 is CASSYSIMGGFGGYTF. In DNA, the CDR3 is TGTGCCAGCAGTTACTCGATAATGGGGGGATTTGGTGGCTACACCTTC.

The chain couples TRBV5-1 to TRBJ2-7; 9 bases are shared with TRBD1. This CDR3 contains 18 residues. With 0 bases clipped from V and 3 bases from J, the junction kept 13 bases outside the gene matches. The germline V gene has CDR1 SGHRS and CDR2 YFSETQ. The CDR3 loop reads CASSLGLTTTGGGYEQYF. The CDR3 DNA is TGCGCCAGCAGCTTGGGATTGACTACTACAGGGGGCGGCTACGAGCAGTACTTC.

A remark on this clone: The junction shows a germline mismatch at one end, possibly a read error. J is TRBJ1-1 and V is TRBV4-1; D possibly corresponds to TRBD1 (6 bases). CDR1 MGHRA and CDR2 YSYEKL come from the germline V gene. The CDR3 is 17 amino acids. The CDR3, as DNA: TGCGCCAGCAGCCAATACAATACAGGGAGCATGAACACTGAAGTTTTCTTT. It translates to CASSQYNTGSMNTEVFF.

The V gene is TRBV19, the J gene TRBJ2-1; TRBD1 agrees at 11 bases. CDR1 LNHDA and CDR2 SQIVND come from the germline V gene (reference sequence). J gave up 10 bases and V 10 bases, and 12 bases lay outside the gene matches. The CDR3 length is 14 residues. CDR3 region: CATRDRGFLGEQFF. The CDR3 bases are TGTGCCACCCGGGACAGGGGGTTCCTGGGGGAGCAGTTCTTC.

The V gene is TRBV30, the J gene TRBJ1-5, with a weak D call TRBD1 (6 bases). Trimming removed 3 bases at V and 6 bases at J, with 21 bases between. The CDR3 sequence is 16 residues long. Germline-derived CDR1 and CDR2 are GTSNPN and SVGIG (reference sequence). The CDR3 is CAWSVGLGQWGQPQHF. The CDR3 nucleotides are TGTGCCTGGAGCGTGGGTCTAGGACAGTGGGGTCAGCCCCAGCATTTT. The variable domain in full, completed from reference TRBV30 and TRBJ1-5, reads SQTIHQWPATLVQPVGSPLSLECTVEGTSNPNLYWYRQAAGRGLQLLFYSVGIGQISSEVPQNLSASRPQDRQFILSSKKLLLSDSGFYLCAWSVGLGQWGQPQHFGDGTRLSIL.

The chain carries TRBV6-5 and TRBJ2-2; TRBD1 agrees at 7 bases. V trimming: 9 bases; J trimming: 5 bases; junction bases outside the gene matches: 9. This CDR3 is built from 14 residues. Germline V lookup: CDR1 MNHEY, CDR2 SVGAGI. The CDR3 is CASLETGWTGELFF. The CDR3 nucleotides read TGTGCCAGTTTGGAGACAGGGTGGACCGGGGAGCTGTTTTTT.

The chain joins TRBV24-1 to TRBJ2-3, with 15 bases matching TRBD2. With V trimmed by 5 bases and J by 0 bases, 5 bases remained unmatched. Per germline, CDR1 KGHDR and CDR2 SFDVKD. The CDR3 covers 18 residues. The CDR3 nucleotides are TGTGCCACCAGTGGCCCGGGACTAGCGGGAGGCAGCACAGATACGCAGTATTTT. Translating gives CATSGPGLAGGSTDTQYF.

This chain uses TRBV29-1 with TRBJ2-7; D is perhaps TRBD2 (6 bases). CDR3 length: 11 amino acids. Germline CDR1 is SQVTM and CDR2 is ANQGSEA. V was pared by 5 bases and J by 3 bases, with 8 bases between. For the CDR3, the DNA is TGCAGCGTTCGGGACTTCTACGAGCAGTACTTC. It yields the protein CSVRDFYEQYF.

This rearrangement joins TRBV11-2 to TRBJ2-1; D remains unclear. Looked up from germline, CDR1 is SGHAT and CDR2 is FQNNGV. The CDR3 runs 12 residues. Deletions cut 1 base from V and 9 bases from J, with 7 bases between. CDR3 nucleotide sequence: TGTGCCAGCAGCTTAGCCCCGGGTGAGCAGTTCTTC. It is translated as CASSLAPGEQFF.

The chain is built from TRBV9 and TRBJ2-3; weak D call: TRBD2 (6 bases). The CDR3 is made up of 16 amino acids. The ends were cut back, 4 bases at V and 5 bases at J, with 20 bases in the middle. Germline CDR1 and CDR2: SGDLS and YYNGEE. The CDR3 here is CASSIQWGEDQDTQYF. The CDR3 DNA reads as TGTGCCAGCAGCATCCAATGGGGGGAGGATCAAGATACGCAGTATTTT.

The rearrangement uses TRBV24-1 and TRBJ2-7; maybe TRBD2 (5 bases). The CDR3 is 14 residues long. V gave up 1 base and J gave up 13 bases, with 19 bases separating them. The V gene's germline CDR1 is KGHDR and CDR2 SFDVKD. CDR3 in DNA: TGTGCCACCAGTGATTTACCCCCCTCAGAGGGAGTCTACTTC. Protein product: CATSDLPPSEGVYF.

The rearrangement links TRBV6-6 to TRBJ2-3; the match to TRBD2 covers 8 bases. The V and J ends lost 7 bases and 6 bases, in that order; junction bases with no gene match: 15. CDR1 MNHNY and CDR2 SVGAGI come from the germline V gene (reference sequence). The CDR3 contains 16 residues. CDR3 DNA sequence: TGTGCCAGCACCCCTTGGTGGAGCGGGAGTCGGGATACGCAGTATTTT. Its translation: CASTPWWSGSRDTQYF.

CDR3 in amino acids: CASSLPGYYNEQFF. The CDR3, as DNA: TGTGCCAGCAGCTTACCGGGTTATTACAATGAGCAGTTCTTC. V gene TRBV11-3 combines with J gene TRBJ2-1, with D hard to call. The V end lost 2 bases, the J end lost 4 bases, and 9 bases lay between the germline ends. Germline V lookup: CDR1 SGHNT, CDR2 YENEEA. The CDR3 contains 14 residues.

Here the CDR3 reads CASSFPLTGGNTDTQYF. The CDR3 DNA reads TGTGCCAGCAGCTTCCCCCTAACGGGAGGAAACACAGATACGCAGTATTTT. This chain links TRBV7-9 with TRBJ2-3; 7 bases align to TRBD2. CDR3 length: 17 residues. V shed 3 bases, J shed 2 bases, and the junction held 11 bases outside the gene matches. The V gene's germline CDR1 is SEHNR and CDR2 FQNEAQ (reference sequence).

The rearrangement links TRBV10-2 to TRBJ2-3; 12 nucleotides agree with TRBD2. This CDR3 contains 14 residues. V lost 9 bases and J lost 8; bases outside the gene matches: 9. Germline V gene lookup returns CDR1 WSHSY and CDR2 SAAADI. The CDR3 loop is CASLLAGGPSTQYF. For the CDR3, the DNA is TGCGCCAGTCTCCTAGCGGGGGGGCCATCTACGCAGTATTTT.

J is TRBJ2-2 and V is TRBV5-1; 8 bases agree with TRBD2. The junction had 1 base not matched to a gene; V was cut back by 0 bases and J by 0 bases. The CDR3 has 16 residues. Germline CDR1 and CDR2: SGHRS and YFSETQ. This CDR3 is CASSLGGLANTGELFF. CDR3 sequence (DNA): TGCGCCAGCAGCTTGGGGGGACTAGCGAACACCGGGGAGCTGTTTTTT.

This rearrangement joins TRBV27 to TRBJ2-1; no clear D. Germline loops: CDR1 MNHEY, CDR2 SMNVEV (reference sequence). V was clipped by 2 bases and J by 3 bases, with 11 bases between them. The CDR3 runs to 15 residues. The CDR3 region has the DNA TGTGCCAGCAGTTTAACGGTAGCCGTCTACAATGAGCAGTTCTTC. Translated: CASSLTVAVYNEQFF.

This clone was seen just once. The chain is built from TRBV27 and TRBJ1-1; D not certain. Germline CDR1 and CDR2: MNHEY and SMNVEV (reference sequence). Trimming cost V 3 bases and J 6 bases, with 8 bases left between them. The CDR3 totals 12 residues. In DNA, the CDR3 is TGTGCCAGCAGTTTTAGCGGCGCTGAAGCTTTCTTT. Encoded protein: CASSFSGAEAFF.

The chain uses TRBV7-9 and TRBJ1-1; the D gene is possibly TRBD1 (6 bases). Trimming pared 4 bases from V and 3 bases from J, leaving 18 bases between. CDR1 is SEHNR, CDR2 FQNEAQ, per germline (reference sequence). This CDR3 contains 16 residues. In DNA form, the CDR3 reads TGTGCCAGCAGCTCAGGGTTGACTGGGGGCGACACTGAAGCTTTCTTT. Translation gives CASSSGLTGGDTEAFF. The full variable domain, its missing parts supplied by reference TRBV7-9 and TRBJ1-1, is DTGVSQNPRHKITKRGQNVTFRCDPISEHNRLYWYRQTLGQGPEFLTYFQNEAQLEKSRLLSDRFSAERPKGSFSTLEIQRTEQGDSAMYLCASSSGLTGGDTEAFFGQGTRLTVV.